Sequencing of this TCR beta chain was carried out in a study of shared clonotypes between healthy human individuals. The authors ran the assay at deep level. Genomic DNA per cell subset filled all wells of several immunoSEQ plates. Method: immunoSEQ multiplex PCR; TCRdb's copy keeps in-frame clones and lacks some. The repertoire holds 2,100,000 or so clones, with about 94% as singletons. The length of the CDR3 is 15 residues. In germline, CDR1 is KGHSH, CDR2 LQKENI. J was trimmed by 3 bases and V by 3 bases; bases with no gene match: 6. Note on this clone: Its antigen is unknown.

The study, taken as a whole, reports: The generation probabilities recorded for non-shared clonotypes fell below those of clonotypes shared by all four donors.

This chain uses TRBV18 with TRBJ2-7; 9 bases fit TRBD1. The TCR comes from a man younger than 35 in good health. Sample: naive CD4+ T cells sorted from blood. Subset defined: CD45RA+ positively selected. The CDR3 sequence: CASSPAPGQGYEQYF. For the CDR3, the DNA is TGTGCCAGCTCACCTGCCCCGGGACAGGGCTACGAGCAGTACTTC.